This TCR beta chain is from a study of OX40 agonist ivuxolimab in advanced cancers. Study in general: The study gave patients intravenous ivuxolimab at 0.01 to 10 mg/kg every 2 weeks.

Sampling of blood occurred at baseline, cycle 4 day 1, and cycle 7 day 1. Libraries were prepared by immunoSEQ multiplex PCR; TCRdb keeps only in-frame clonotypes and omits some of them. This sample yields about 62,000 clones, of which more than 85% are seen a single time; about an eighth belongs to the top ten. The CDR3 has 13 residues. V was trimmed by 7 bases and J by 7 bases, leaving 16 bases between them. Germline CDR1 reads SEHNR; CDR2 reads FQNEAQ (reference sequence). The chain joins TRBV7-9 to TRBJ1-1; D is possibly TRBD1 (6 bases). This TCR came from an adult with an advanced solid tumor such as melanoma, head and neck, liver or kidney cancer. Sequences were derived from CD4+ or CD8+ T cells sorted from blood, sampled in a trial of the OX40 agonist ivuxolimab. CDR3 residues: CASTSTGTSEAFF. Here the CDR3 DNA reads TGTGCCAGCACCTCAACCGGGACAAGTGAAGCTTTCTTT.